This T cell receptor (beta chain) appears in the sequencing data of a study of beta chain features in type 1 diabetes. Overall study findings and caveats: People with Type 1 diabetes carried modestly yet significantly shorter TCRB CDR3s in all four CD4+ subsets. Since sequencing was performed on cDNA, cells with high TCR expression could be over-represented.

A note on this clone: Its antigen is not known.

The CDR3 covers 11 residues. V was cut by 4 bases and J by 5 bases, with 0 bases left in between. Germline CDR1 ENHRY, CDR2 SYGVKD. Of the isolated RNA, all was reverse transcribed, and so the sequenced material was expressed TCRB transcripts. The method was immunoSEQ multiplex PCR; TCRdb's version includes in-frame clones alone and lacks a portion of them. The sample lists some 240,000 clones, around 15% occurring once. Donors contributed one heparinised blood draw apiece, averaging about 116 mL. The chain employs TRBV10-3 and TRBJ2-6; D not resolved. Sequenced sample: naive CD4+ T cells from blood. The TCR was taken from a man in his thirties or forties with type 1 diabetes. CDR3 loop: CAISGANVLTF. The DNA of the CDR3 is TGTGCCATCAGTGGGGCCAACGTCCTGACTTTC.